The 12 T cell receptor beta chains below come from one sample, sequenced in a study of blood T cell repertoires in COVID-19. Profiled with immunoSEQ multiplex PCR; TCRdb holds only in-frame clones, not every one. This table holds about 400,000 clones, about 89% found once. Material for sequencing was PBMCs or T cells enriched from blood (not recorded which). These receptors were obtained from a man between 35 and 55 years old in a cohort exposed to, infected with or recovered from COVID-19 (not recorded which).

The chain employs TRBV19 and TRBJ2-2, with a weak D call TRBD1 (5 bases). The CDR3 runs 15 residues. The germline gives CDR1 LNHDA, CDR2 SQIVND (reference sequence). Trimming took 5 bases from V and 1 from J, leaving 11 bases between them. Written as DNA, the CDR3 is TGTGCCAGTAGTCCCCCGACAGTGAACACCGGGGAGCTGTTTTTT. It specifies CASSPPTVNTGELFF. Based on the CDR3 plus reference TRBV19 and TRBJ2-2, the full variable domain is DGGITQSPKYLFRKEGQNVTLSCEQNLNHDAMYWYRQDPGQGLRLIYYSQIVNDFQKGDIAEGYSVSREKKESFPLTVTSAQKNPTAFYLCASSPPTVNTGELFFGEGSRLTVL.

This clone was found a few times. The V and J genes are TRBV3-1 (or the pseudogene TRBV3-2) and TRBJ2-1; 11 bases agree with TRBD1. V trimming: 2 bases; J trimming: 6 bases; junction bases outside the gene matches: 6. This CDR3 has 16 residues. From germline, CDR1 is LGHDT and CDR2 YNNKEL (reference sequence). The CDR3, as DNA: TGTGCCAGCAGCCAACATCGGGGGACAGGGGGCAATGAGCAGTTCTTC. This sequence encodes CASSQHRGTGGNEQFF.

V gene TRBV9 combines with J gene TRBJ1-1, with D possibly matching TRBD1 (5 bases). The CDR3 is 14 amino acids. Deletions cut 3 bases from V and 0 bases from J, with 9 bases between. The germline gives CDR1 SGDLS, CDR2 YYNGEE. Here the CDR3 reads CASSGDSLNTEAFF. CDR3 bases: TGTGCCAGCAGCGGCGACAGTTTGAACACTGAAGCTTTCTTT.

This clone was observed a single time. The chain couples TRBV9 to TRBJ2-6; D is unresolved. The germline V gene encodes CDR1 SGDLS and CDR2 YYNGEE. Trimming shortened V by 0 bases and J by 2 bases, and 6 bases separated the two germline ends. This CDR3 contains 15 residues. The CDR3 sequence is CASSVVPTGANVLTF. CDR3 coding DNA: TGTGCCAGCAGCGTAGTCCCAACTGGGGCCAACGTCCTGACTTTC.

This chain uses TRBV30 with TRBJ2-1; 8 nucleotides match TRBD2. Germline CDR1 reads GTSNPN; CDR2 reads SVGIG (reference sequence). The CDR3 contains 12 residues. V dropped 3 bases and J dropped 7; count of bases not matched to a gene: 2. CDR3 sequence (DNA): TGTGCCTGGAGCAGCGGGAGAAATGAGCAGTTCTTC. Translating it yields CAWSSGRNEQFF.

The chain recombines TRBV6-6 with TRBJ2-7; 9 bases fit TRBD1. This CDR3 has 13 residues. Germline CDR1 reads MNHNY; CDR2 reads SVGAGI (reference sequence). V trimming: 6 bases; J trimming: 2 bases; junction bases outside the gene matches: 2. The CDR3 sequence is CASRRTGAYEQYF. The CDR3 DNA sequence: TGTGCCAGCAGAAGGACAGGGGCCTACGAGCAGTACTTC.

V is TRBV5-1 and J is TRBJ2-1, with 15 bases fitting TRBD2. With V trimmed by 3 bases and J by 7 bases, 2 bases remained unmatched. Germline CDR1 SGHRS, CDR2 YFSETQ. The CDR3 sequence is 15 residues long. CDR3 residues: CASSSGLAGGNEQFF. The CDR3 nucleotides read TGCGCCAGCAGCTCGGGACTAGCGGGAGGAAATGAGCAGTTCTTC. Full variable domain (outside the CDR3, taken from reference TRBV5-1 and TRBJ2-1): KAGVTQTPRYLIKTRGQQVTLSCSPISGHRSVSWYQQTPGQGLQFLFEYFSETQRNKGNFPGRFSGRQFSNSRSEMNVSTLELGDSALYLCASSSGLAGGNEQFFGPGTRLTVL.

The V and J genes are TRBV28 and TRBJ2-7; 8 nucleotides line up with TRBD2. CDR3 size: 13 residues. The junction had 5 bases not matched to a gene; V was cut back by 8 bases and J by 2 bases. Germline assignment: CDR1 MDHEN and CDR2 SYDVKM. CDR3 loop: CASGSGLAYEQYF. The CDR3 coding sequence is TGTGCCAGCGGGTCGGGACTAGCCTACGAGCAGTACTTC.

This clone was seen a single time. The chain uses TRBV9 and TRBJ2-1, with 8 bases aligning to TRBD1. V lost 0 bases to trimming and J lost 5 bases; unmatched junction nucleotides: 4. The CDR3 runs 15 residues. Germline assignment: CDR1 SGDLS and CDR2 YYNGEE. The CDR3 DNA sequence: TGTGCCAGCAGCGTAGAGGGGACAGGAGACAATGAGCAGTTCTTC. This sequence encodes CASSVEGTGDNEQFF.

The chain is built from TRBV11-3 and TRBJ2-1, with TRBD2 matching 13 bases. V gave up 5 bases and J gave up 5 bases; unmatched junction bases: 3. The CDR3 spans 15 residues. Germline-derived CDR1 and CDR2 are SGHNT and YENEEA. The CDR3 DNA reads as TGTGCCAGCAGCCGACTAGCGGGAGGCAACAATGAGCAGTTCTTC. This encodes CASSRLAGGNNEQFF.

The chain uses TRBV7-8 and TRBJ2-1, with TRBD1 as a possible D gene (5 bases). V was cut by 8 bases and J by 0 bases, with 17 bases left in between. This CDR3 comprises 16 residues. The germline V gene has CDR1 SGHVS and CDR2 FQNEAQ. The CDR3 is CASGRLGHSSYNEQFF. CDR3 nucleotides: TGTGCCAGCGGAAGGCTCGGACACAGCTCCTACAATGAGCAGTTCTTC.

This clone was seen a single time. The rearrangement joins TRBV7-9 to TRBJ1-2, with unresolved D. Looked up from germline, CDR1 is SEHNR and CDR2 is FQNEAQ (reference sequence). The CDR3 covers 14 residues. The V end lost 0 bases, the J end lost 8 bases, and 13 bases lay between the germline ends. The CDR3 DNA follows: TGTGCCAGCAGCTTAGCGCGGGGATTCGACGGCTACACCTTC. Translation gives CASSLARGFDGYTF.